Listed here is a single TCR beta chain. Its target is unknown. CDR3 length equals 15 residues. Germline V gene sequence: CDR1 MNHEY, CDR2 SVGAGI. V lost 2 bases and J lost 0, with 10 bases in between. For TCRbeta, the library was prepared with unique molecular identifiers. TCRdb re-analysed the PCR reads in MiXCR, keeping a single row per CDR3 protein. Among hundreds of thousands of distinct CDR3 sequences, roughly a quarter were seen once, and the ten largest hold 4% to 6%. These data come from a study of T-cell reconstitution after alpha-beta-depleted transplantation in children. Findings of the study overall: Some patients' high day-60 TCRbeta diversity was attributed to recipient cells surviving conditioning. Reports say that about two months after transplant, the alpha-beta T cells came out of several hundred graft clones that had expanded. At the one-year point after transplant, T-cell counts and TCRbeta diversity were found to come mostly from T cells that had been newly produced.

The source was PBMCs, mostly from graft donor cells, collected 360 days after TCRalphabeta/CD19-depleted stem cell transplant. V gene TRBV6-5 combines with J gene TRBJ1-1, with D uncertain. The TCR originated in a female patient between 2 and 15 years old who had a stem cell transplant for congenital amegakaryocytic thrombocytopenia, so the T cells may come from the graft donor. The CDR3 loop is CASSYTTWMNTEAFF. As DNA, the CDR3 is TGTGCCAGCAGTTACACCACTTGGATGAACACTGAAGCTTTCTTT.